Here is one TCR beta chain with its context. PCR involved 60 Vbeta and 13 Jbeta primers. Profiling relied on immunoSEQ multiplex PCR, and the TCRdb table lists in-frame clones only, not all of them. The data contain about 170,000 clones, around 80% of them singletons. V was clipped by 7 bases and J by 5 bases; unmatched bases: 8. Germline V gene lookup returns CDR1 MNHEY and CDR2 SMNVEV (reference sequence). CDR3 length equals 15 residues. The data originate from a study of cytomegalovirus exposure and HLA in healthy donors. Looking at the study overall: Out of 150 million to 200 million T cells, an earlier analysis found 117 million unique TCR beta sequences in total.

V usage is TRBV27 and J usage is TRBJ2-1; 10 bases are a match to TRBD2. The sequenced material came from PBMCs. The TCR originated in a woman between 45 and 65 years old in good health and CMV-seropositive. CDR3 nucleotides: TGTGCCAGCACCCCAGGCCTAGCGGGAGACAATGAGCAGTTCTTC. Translated: CASTPGLAGDNEQFF.